This T cell receptor (beta chain) was retrieved from a study of T cells in Graves' hyperthyroidism and ophthalmopathy. It was RNA transcripts that yielded the amplified TCR beta CDR3 regions. RT-PCR in the first round (using the HTBI primer set) targeted the TCR CDR3. MiXCR, run by TCRdb on the multiplex PCR reads, gives a single entry per CDR3 protein. The sample shows around 520,000 distinct CDR3 sequences, 14% of them seen only once. CDR1 and CDR2 (germline): PRHDT, FYEKMQ (reference sequence). The CDR3 length is 15 residues. V lost 5 bases, J lost 3 bases, and 8 bases stayed unmatched. There are many counts of this clonotype.

The rearrangement links TRBV13 to TRBJ2-7, with 9 positions matching TRBD1. The sequenced sample was blood. The TCR originated in a woman between 40 and 50 years old with Graves' hyperthyroidism. In DNA, the CDR3 is TGTGCCAGCAGCCAATGGGGACAGGGAGACTACGAGCAGTACTTC. Amino acid sequence: CASSQWGQGDYEQYF.